This paragraph reports one TCR beta chain. Its target is not known. The sample is drawn from a study of T-cell memory formation after mild COVID-19. Background on the study: Clusters were largely donor specific.

The study, taken as a whole, reports: A second wave expanding day 15 to 37 was CD4+-biased; contracting clones were balanced.

V gave up 4 bases and J gave up 3 bases, with 14 bases separating them. In germline, CDR1 is KGHDR, CDR2 SFDVKD. The CDR3 extends over 16 amino acids. TCRdb re-analysed the 5' RACE reads in MiXCR, keeping a single row per CDR3 protein. The sample lists 350,000 to 450,000 distinct CDR3 sequences, around 14% occurring once. The receptor's source is a man aged 18 to 29 who had mild COVID-19 (a few samples of this study predate the infection). Cell type and time point are not known. The J gene is TRBJ2-2, the V gene TRBV24-1; tentatively, D is TRBD1 (6 bases). Sample: PBMCs or a T cell subset sorted from them (not recorded which). CDR3 in amino acids: CATSEFTGFDTGELFF. The CDR3 DNA reads as TGTGCCACCAGTGAGTTTACAGGGTTCGACACCGGGGAGCTGTTTTTT.